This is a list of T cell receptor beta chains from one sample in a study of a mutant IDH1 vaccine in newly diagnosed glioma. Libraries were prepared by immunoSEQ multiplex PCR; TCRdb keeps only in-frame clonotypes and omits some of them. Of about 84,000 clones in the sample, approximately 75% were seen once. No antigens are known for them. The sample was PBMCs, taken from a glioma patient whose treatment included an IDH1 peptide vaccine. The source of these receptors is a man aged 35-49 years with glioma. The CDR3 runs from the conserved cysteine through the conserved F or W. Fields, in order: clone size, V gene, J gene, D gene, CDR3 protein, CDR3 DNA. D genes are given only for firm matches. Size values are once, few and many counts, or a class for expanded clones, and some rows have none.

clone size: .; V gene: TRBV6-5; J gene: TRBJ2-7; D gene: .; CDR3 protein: CASSPSPGTYEQYF; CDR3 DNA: TGTGCCAGCAGCCCCAGCCCGGGGACCTACGAGCAGTACTTC
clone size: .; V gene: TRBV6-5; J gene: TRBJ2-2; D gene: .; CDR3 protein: CASRGPNTGELFF; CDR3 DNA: TGTGCCAGCAGGGGGCCCAACACCGGGGAGCTGTTTTTT
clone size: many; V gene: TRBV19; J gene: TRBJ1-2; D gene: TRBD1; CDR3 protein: CASSPDRAAYYGYTF; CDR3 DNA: TGTGCCAGTAGTCCTGACAGGGCTGCCTACTATGGCTACACCTTC
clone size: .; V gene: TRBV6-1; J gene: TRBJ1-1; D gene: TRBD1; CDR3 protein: CASSDYRGAEAFF; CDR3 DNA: TGTGCCAGCAGTGATTACAGGGGGGCTGAAGCTTTCTTT
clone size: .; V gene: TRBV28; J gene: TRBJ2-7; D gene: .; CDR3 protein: CASSLPGSYEQYF; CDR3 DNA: TGTGCCAGCAGTTTGCCCGGGTCCTACGAGCAGTACTTC
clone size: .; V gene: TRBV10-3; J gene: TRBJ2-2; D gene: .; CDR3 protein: CAISSGPPSDTGELFF; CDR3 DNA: TGTGCCATCAGCTCCGGACCCCCCTCGGACACCGGGGAGCTGTTTTTT
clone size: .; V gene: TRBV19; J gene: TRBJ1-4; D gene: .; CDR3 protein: CASSIGRLNEKLFF; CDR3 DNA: TGTGCCAGTAGTATCGGAAGGCTTAATGAAAAACTGTTTTTT
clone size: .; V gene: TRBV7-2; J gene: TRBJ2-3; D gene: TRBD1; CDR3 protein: CASRRTGGVIDTQYF; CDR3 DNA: TGTGCCAGCAGGCGGACAGGGGGTGTTATAGATACGCAGTATTTT
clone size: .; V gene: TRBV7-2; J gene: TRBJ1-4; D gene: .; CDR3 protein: CASSRRGQGGSEKLFF; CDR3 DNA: TGTGCCAGCAGCCGCAGGGGCCAAGGGGGGAGTGAAAAACTGTTTTTT
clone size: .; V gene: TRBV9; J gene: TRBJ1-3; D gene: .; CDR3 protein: CASSKGPGNTIYF; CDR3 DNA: TGTGCCAGCAGCAAAGGGCCTGGAAACACCATATATTTT
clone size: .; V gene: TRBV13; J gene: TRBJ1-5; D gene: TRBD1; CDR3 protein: CASSPRRQGSNQPQHF; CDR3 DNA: TGTGCCAGCAGCCCAAGGAGACAGGGGAGTAATCAGCCCCAGCATTTT
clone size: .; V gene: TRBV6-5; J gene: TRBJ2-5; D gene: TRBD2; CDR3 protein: CASSRTSGGMETQYF; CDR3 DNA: TGTGCCAGCAGTCGGACTAGCGGGGGGATGGAGACCCAGTACTTC
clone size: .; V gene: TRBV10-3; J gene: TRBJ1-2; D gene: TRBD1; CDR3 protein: CAISERVTGGAFGYTF; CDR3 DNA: TGTGCCATCAGTGAACGAGTGACAGGGGGCGCATTTGGCTACACCTTC